A single sample is the source of the 11 T cell receptor beta chains below, sequenced in a study of blood T cell repertoires in COVID-19. TCRdb keeps only in-frame clones here, not all; method: immunoSEQ multiplex PCR. This sample has under 80,000 clones, with roughly 87% found just once. Sequenced: peripheral blood. These TCRs come from a man in his forties or fifties with acute or convalescent COVID-19.

The rearrangement uses TRBV5-8 and TRBJ1-5; 12 bases fit TRBD1. The CDR3 is 15 amino acids. Germline loops: CDR1 SGHTS, CDR2 YDEGEE. V shed 4 bases and J 2 bases; nucleotides not matched to a gene: 1. The CDR3 nucleotides are TGTGCCAGCAGCGGGACAGGGGGCCGCAATCAGCCCCAGCATTTT. It translates to CASSGTGGRNQPQHF.

V and J are TRBV7-2 and TRBJ2-3; 15 nucleotides line up with TRBD2. CDR1 is SGHTA, CDR2 FQGNSA, per germline. The trim removed 5 bases at V and 3 bases at J, leaving 3 bases unmatched. The CDR3 length is 16 residues. The CDR3 is CASSRTSGGGTDTQYF. The DNA of the CDR3 is TGTGCCAGCAGCCGGACTAGCGGGGGGGGAACAGATACGCAGTATTTT.

In its sample, this clone was seen a few times. The chain recombines TRBV6-5 with TRBJ2-7, with TRBD2 as a possible D gene (5 bases). The CDR3 sequence is 12 residues long. Germline CDR1 reads MNHEY; CDR2 reads SVGAGI. The CDR3 DNA follows: TGTGGCGTCATGGGAGAAACCTACGAGCAGTACTTC. It yields the protein CGVMGETYEQYF.

CDR3: CASSLGGTWSSYEQYF. The CDR3 nucleotides are TGTGCCAGCAGCTTAGGTGGGACATGGAGCTCCTACGAGCAGTACTTC. J is TRBJ2-7 and V is TRBV7-6; D may be TRBD1 (6 bases). The CDR3 loop spans 16 amino acids. From germline, CDR1 is SGHVS and CDR2 FNYEAQ. Between the trimmed V and J ends, which lost 1 base and 0 bases, there was a span of 13 bases.

The chain couples TRBV30 to TRBJ1-2, with D maybe TRBD1 (6 bases). The CDR3 runs to 13 residues. Trimming pared 2 bases from V and 6 bases from J, leaving 13 bases between. Germline-derived CDR1 and CDR2 are GTSNPN and SVGIG (reference sequence). This CDR3 is CAWSPRGGHGYTF. DNA of the CDR3: TGTGCCTGGAGTCCGAGGGGGGGCCATGGCTACACCTTC. The complete variable domain, with remaining parts taken from reference TRBV30 and TRBJ1-2, reads SQTIHQWPATLVQPVGSPLSLECTVEGTSNPNLYWYRQAAGRGLQLLFYSVGIGQISSEVPQNLSASRPQDRQFILSSKKLLLSDSGFYLCAWSPRGGHGYTFGSGTRLTVV.

This chain links TRBV4-3 with TRBJ2-5; 9 bases line up with TRBD1. J was trimmed by 2 bases and V by 4 bases; bases with no gene match: 5. This CDR3 has 15 amino acids. The germline V gene encodes CDR1 LGHNA and CDR2 YSLEER. The CDR3 loop reads CASSPRDRAQETQYF. The CDR3 DNA follows: TGCGCCAGCAGCCCCCGGGACAGGGCGCAAGAGACCCAGTACTTC.

This chain links TRBV12-3 or TRBV12-4 with TRBJ1-2; tentative D call: TRBD1 (6 bases). V lost 3 bases and J 6 bases, leaving 8 bases between the germline ends. This CDR3 has 12 amino acids. Written as DNA, the CDR3 is TGTGCCAGCAGTTTCACAGGGCATGGCTACACCTTC. It yields the protein CASSFTGHGYTF.

This chain joins TRBV19 and TRBJ1-2; 8 bases fit TRBD1. The CDR3 loop spans 16 amino acids. The germline V gene encodes CDR1 LNHDA and CDR2 SQIVND (reference sequence). Unmatched junction bases numbered 8, after V lost 5 bases and J lost 0 bases. The CDR3 bases are TGTGCCAGTAGTCCTCCAGGGGGCCTATCTAACTATGGCTACACCTTC. Protein product: CASSPPGGLSNYGYTF.

The gene calls are TRBV5-8 and TRBJ2-1; possibly TRBD2 for D (7 bases). The germline CDR1 and CDR2 sequences are SGHTS and YDEGEE. Trimming removed 4 bases at V and 8 bases at J, with 25 bases between. The length of the CDR3 is 17 residues. The CDR3 region has the DNA TGTGCCAGCAGCAGAGGGACACAGCGGGATGCCGGAGATGAGCAGTTCTTC. Its translation is CASSRGTQRDAGDEQFF.

This clone was seen just once. J is TRBJ2-3 and V is TRBV7-9; the D gene is possibly TRBD2 (5 bases). Germline V gene sequence: CDR1 SEHNR, CDR2 FQNEAQ (reference sequence). V gave up 5 bases and J gave up 2 bases, with 11 bases separating them. The CDR3 loop spans 14 amino acids. The CDR3 DNA sequence: TGTGCCAGCAGCCCAGAGGGTATCACAGATACGCAGTATTTT. This sequence encodes CASSPEGITDTQYF.

The chain carries TRBV29-1 and TRBJ2-3; the match to TRBD2 covers 13 bases. This CDR3 is 18 amino acids long. V lost 6 bases and J lost 4; bases outside the gene matches: 16. CDR1 SQVTM and CDR2 ANQGSEA come from the germline V gene. The CDR3 DNA follows: TGCAGCGTCCAGGGACAGGATGGACTAGCGGGAGAGGCAGATACGCAGTATTTT. Protein product: CSVQGQDGLAGEADTQYF.